The TCR beta chain described here comes from a study of blood T cells in healthy people across ages. Trimming stripped 3 bases from V and 3 bases from J, with 6 bases between. Germline-derived CDR1 and CDR2 are SGHDN and FVKESK. This CDR3 spans 13 amino acids. With a J-beta primer mix and a sample-barcoded 5' primer, a second PCR ran roughly 7 to 11 cycles. TCRdb passed the 5' RACE reads through MiXCR, listing each CDR3 protein once. Of some 670,000 distinct CDR3 sequences listed, more than 45% are singletons. This receptor was taken from a woman of 80 years or more in good health. The specimen sequenced was blood. The V and J genes are TRBV14 and TRBJ2-1, with D maybe TRBD1 (5 bases). The CDR3 DNA is TGTGCCAGCAGCCATCAGGGCTACAATGAGCAGTTCTTC. Its translation is CASSHQGYNEQFF.